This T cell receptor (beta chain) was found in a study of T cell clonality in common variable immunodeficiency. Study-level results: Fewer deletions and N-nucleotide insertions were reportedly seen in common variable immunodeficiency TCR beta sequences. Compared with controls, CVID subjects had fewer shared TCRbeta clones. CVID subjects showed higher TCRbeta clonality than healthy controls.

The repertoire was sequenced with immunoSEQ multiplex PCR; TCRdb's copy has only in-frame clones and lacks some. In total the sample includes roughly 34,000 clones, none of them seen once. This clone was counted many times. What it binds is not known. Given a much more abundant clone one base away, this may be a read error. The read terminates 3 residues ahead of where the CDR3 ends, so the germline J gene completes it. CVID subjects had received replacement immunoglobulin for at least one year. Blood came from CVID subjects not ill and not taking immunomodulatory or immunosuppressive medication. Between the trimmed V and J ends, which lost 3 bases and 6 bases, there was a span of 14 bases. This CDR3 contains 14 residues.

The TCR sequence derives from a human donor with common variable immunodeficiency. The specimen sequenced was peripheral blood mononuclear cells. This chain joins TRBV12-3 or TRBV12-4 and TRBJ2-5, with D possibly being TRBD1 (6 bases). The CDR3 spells CASSLDRTNQTQYF. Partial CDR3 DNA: TGTGCCAGCAGTTTGGACAGAACTAATCAGACC.